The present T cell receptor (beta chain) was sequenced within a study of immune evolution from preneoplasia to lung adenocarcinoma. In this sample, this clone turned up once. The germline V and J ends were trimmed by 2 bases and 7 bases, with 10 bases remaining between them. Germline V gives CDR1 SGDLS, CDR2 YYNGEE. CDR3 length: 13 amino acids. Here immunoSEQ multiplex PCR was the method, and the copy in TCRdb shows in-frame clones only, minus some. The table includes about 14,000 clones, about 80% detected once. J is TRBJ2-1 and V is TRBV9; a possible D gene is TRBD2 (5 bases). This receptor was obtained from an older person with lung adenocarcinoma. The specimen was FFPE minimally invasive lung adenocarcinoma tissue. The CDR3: CASSVRESNEQFF. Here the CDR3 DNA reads TGTGCCAGCAGCGTCCGGGAATCAAATGAGCAGTTCTTC. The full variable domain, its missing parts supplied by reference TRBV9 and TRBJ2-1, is DSGVTQTPKHLITATGQRVTLRCSPRSGDLSVYWYQQSLDQGLQFLIQYYNGEERAKGNILERFSAQQFPDLHSELNLSSLELGDSALYFCASSVRESNEQFFGPGTRLTVL.